This passage covers 8 T cell receptor beta chains from one sample sequenced in a study of lymphopenia after photon versus proton radiotherapy. TCRdb's copy holds only in-frame clones and misses some; the assay was immunoSEQ multiplex PCR. The repertoire holds about 160,000 clones, with roughly nine tenths as singletons. The sample consisted of peripheral blood, taken from a patient treated with photon-based radiotherapy. These receptors originate from a man aged 45-65 years with gastric cancer.

The chain recombines TRBV28 with TRBJ1-2, with 8 positions matching TRBD1. CDR1 and CDR2 from the germline V gene are MDHEN and SYDVKM. With V trimmed by 7 bases and J by 3 bases, 4 bases remained unmatched. The CDR3 length is 13 residues. CDR3 sequence: CASIRQGYYGYTF. Here the CDR3 DNA reads TGTGCCAGCATCAGACAGGGGTACTATGGCTACACCTTC.

The V gene is TRBV14, the J gene TRBJ2-1, with 13 bases identical to TRBD2. The V segment lost 0 bases and the J segment 7 bases; nucleotides outside the gene matches: 9. CDR3 length: 18 amino acids. Germline assignment: CDR1 SGHDN and CDR2 FVKESK. The CDR3 here is CASSQDPWTSGGVNEQFF. CDR3 in DNA: TGTGCCAGCAGCCAAGATCCGTGGACTAGCGGGGGCGTGAATGAGCAGTTCTTC.

The chain links TRBV5-1 to TRBJ2-6, with TRBD2 identical over 14 bases. This CDR3 contains 21 residues. With 4 bases clipped from V and 0 bases from J, the junction kept 12 bases outside the gene matches. CDR1 and CDR2 (germline): SGHRS, YFSETQ. The CDR3 reads CASSALPGLAGVSSGANVLTF. The CDR3 coding sequence is TGCGCCAGCAGCGCGCTTCCGGGACTAGCGGGAGTCTCCTCTGGGGCCAACGTCCTGACTTTC.

The J gene is TRBJ2-7, the V gene TRBV7-2; 8 bases fit TRBD1. Germline-derived CDR1 and CDR2 are SGHTA and FQGNSA. V trimming: 1 base; J trimming: 3 bases; junction bases outside the gene matches: 5. This CDR3 comprises 15 residues. CDR3 nucleotides: TGTGCCAGCAGCTTAGAAGACAGGGGATACTACGAGCAGTACTTC. Translating it yields CASSLEDRGYYEQYF.

The chain links TRBV18 to TRBJ2-2; possibly TRBD1 for D (6 bases). This CDR3 has 17 residues. Germline lookup yields CDR1 KGHSH and CDR2 LQKENI. Trimming took off 3 bases at V and 2 bases at J, with 16 bases between the two ends. The CDR3 here is CASSPGAGLYNTGELFF. For the CDR3, the DNA is TGTGCCAGCTCACCGGGGGCAGGCCTTTATAACACCGGGGAGCTGTTTTTT.

This chain links TRBV5-1 with TRBJ1-2; 10 bases map to TRBD1. Germline assignment: CDR1 SGHRS and CDR2 YFSETQ. J lost 4 bases, V lost 3 bases, and 6 bases had no gene match. This CDR3 is 15 amino acids long. The CDR3 coding sequence is TGCGCCAGCAGCTCCGGGACAGGGGCGGCCTATGGCTACACCTTC. This translates into CASSSGTGAAYGYTF.

The rearrangement uses TRBV7-9 and TRBJ1-2, with D tentatively TRBD1 (6 bases). The V end was cut by 6 bases, the J end by 6 bases, with 17 bases between. The CDR3 consists of 14 residues. CDR1 and CDR2 (germline): SEHNR, FQNEAQ (reference sequence). This CDR3 reads CASRNLQGGDGYTF. The CDR3 DNA reads TGTGCCAGCAGGAACCTACAGGGAGGGGATGGCTACACCTTC.

This chain links TRBV7-2 with TRBJ1-2; 9 positions agree with TRBD1. The CDR3 consists of 15 residues. The V segment lost 4 bases and the J segment 5 bases; nucleotides outside the gene matches: 8. Germline V CDR1 and CDR2: SGHTA, FQGNSA. The DNA for the CDR3 is TGTGCCAGCAGCTGGGAGGGGACAGGGAGGTATGGCTACACCTTC. This translates into CASSWEGTGRYGYTF.